This T cell receptor beta chain emerged from a study of shared clonotypes between healthy human individuals. Of note for this clone: Its antigen is not identified.

Study results and caveats: Compared with memory subsets, naive subsets generally had larger estimated richness. Only blood samples were collected, and tissue repertoires likely differ.

Method: immunoSEQ multiplex PCR; TCRdb's copy keeps in-frame clones and lacks some. This sample yields roughly 1 million clones, of which about 75% are seen a single time; approximately 1.5% belongs to the top ten. The specimen sequenced was memory CD4+ T cells sorted from blood. Subset: CD45RA-negative fraction. This receptor was taken from a man younger than 30 in good health.

The CDR3 loop reads CASGLVLGSGFTEAFF. The CDR3, as DNA: TGTGCTAGTGGTTTGGTATTAGGGTCAGGGTTCACTGAAGCTTTCTTT. V and J are TRBV12-5 and TRBJ1-1, with a tentative D call TRBD1 (5 bases). The germline V gene has CDR1 LGHNT and CDR2 FRNRAP. This CDR3 region has 16 residues. V was clipped by 0 bases and J by 4 bases, with 15 bases between them.